This T cell receptor (beta chain) was recorded in a study of cytomegalovirus exposure and HLA in healthy donors. Study-level results: The analysis excluded some indistinguishable V segments, including TRBV6-2 and TRBV6-3. Reportedly, diagnosis of cytomegalovirus status by the classifier showed high specificity and sensitivity.

The CDR3 runs to 13 residues. V dropped 3 bases and J dropped 4 bases, with 7 bases sitting between them. Germline loops: CDR1 PRHDT, CDR2 FYEKMQ (reference sequence). The PCR employed 60 Vbeta primers together with 13 Jbeta primers. Sequenced by immunoSEQ multiplex PCR; TCRdb stores in-frame clones only, minus some. This sample yields about 120,000 clones, of which roughly 82% are seen a single time; roughly 5.8% belongs to the top ten. As concerns this clone: Its specificity is unknown.

Donors counted as nominally healthy when sampled, yet unrecorded immune exposures were likely. Source material: PBMCs. V gene TRBV13 combines with J gene TRBJ1-5, with D perhaps TRBD1 (5 bases). The TCR sequence derives from a man aged 18 to 30 in good health and CMV-seropositive. The CDR3 nucleotides are TGTGCCAGCAGCTTGGGGCAGAATCAGCCCCAGCATTTT. Translated: CASSLGQNQPQHF.